The present TCR beta chain was sequenced within a study of T cells in Graves' hyperthyroidism and ophthalmopathy. Study background: Before treatment of any kind, peripheral blood was taken at initial diagnosis.

The CDR3 extends over 13 amino acids. V lost 3 bases to trimming and J lost 12 bases; unmatched junction nucleotides: 8. Germline CDR1 is MDHEN and CDR2 is SYDVKM. Enrolled ophthalmopathy patients presented with a Clinical Activity Score of at least 3, a NOSPECS grade of at least 4, and disease duration under 3 months. Amplification targeted TCR beta CDR3 regions from RNA transcripts. Primed by the HTBI set, a first-round RT-PCR was run on the TCR CDR3. A single record per CDR3 protein comes from TCRdb applying MiXCR to the multiplex PCR reads. This sample carries about 520,000 distinct CDR3 sequences, roughly 24% of them seen once, and the ten largest clones take over 9%. In the case of this clonotype: Its antigen is as yet unknown.

Whole-study findings and limits: The authors' 13 V-J model separated ophthalmopathy from stable hyperthyroidism.

This TCR derives from a woman between 25 and 40 years old with Graves' ophthalmopathy. This sequence joins TRBV28 and TRBJ1-2; TRBD1 aligns across 9 bases. Material for sequencing was blood. The CDR3 coding sequence is TGTGCCAGCAGTTTTTCGGGACAGGGCCCAAACACCTTC. Protein sequence: CASSFSGQGPNTF.